One and the same sample provided the 22 T cell receptor beta chains below, sequenced in a study of T cell changes during pregnancy in multiple sclerosis. The table came from immunoSEQ multiplex PCR; TCRdb's copy has only in-frame clones and leaves some out. The data contain about 60,000 clones, 93% of them singletons. The sequencing used CD8+ T cells from peripheral blood mononuclear cells, collected in the second trimester of pregnancy. These receptors all stem from a female donor with multiple sclerosis, enrolled in a pregnancy study.

This clone was recorded once. V and J are TRBV14 and TRBJ2-5; weak D call: TRBD2 (6 bases). V lost 3 bases and J lost 1, with 18 bases in between. There are 17 residues in the CDR3. Germline V gene sequence: CDR1 SGHDN, CDR2 FVKESK. CDR3 DNA sequence: TGTGCCAGCAGCCATCGGACCCGAGTGGGGGGCCAAGAGACCCAGTACTTC. It codes for CASSHRTRVGGQETQYF.

The chain uses TRBV27 and TRBJ2-1; 8 bases map to TRBD2. The germline CDR1 and CDR2 sequences are MNHEY and SMNVEV (reference sequence). With V trimmed by 7 bases and J by 5 bases, 16 bases remained unmatched. This CDR3 comprises 17 residues. This chain's CDR3 is CASTTLREGIKDNEQFF. CDR3 sequence (DNA): TGTGCCAGCACCACCCTTCGGGAGGGGATAAAGGACAATGAGCAGTTCTTC.

The gene calls are TRBV28 and TRBJ1-2, with 7 bases identical to TRBD1. The trim removed 5 bases at V and 4 bases at J, leaving 7 bases unmatched. Germline V CDR1 and CDR2: MDHEN, SYDVKM. This CDR3 region has 14 residues. This CDR3 is CASSGGTASYGYTF. CDR3 DNA sequence: TGTGCCAGCAGTGGGGGGACAGCGTCCTATGGCTACACCTTC.

The rearrangement joins TRBV5-1 to TRBJ2-5, with a weak D call TRBD1 (6 bases). This CDR3 comprises 16 residues. Trimming took 2 bases from V and 4 from J, leaving 18 bases between them. Germline loops: CDR1 SGHRS, CDR2 YFSETQ. CDR3 nucleotides: TGCGCCAGCAGCTTAAGGGCAGCAGGGGTTGTAGAGACCCAGTACTTC. This sequence encodes CASSLRAAGVVETQYF. The full variable domain, completed using reference TRBV5-1 and TRBJ2-5, is KAGVTQTPRYLIKTRGQQVTLSCSPISGHRSVSWYQQTPGQGLQFLFEYFSETQRNKGNFPGRFSGRQFSNSRSEMNVSTLELGDSALYLCASSLRAAGVVETQYFGPGTRLLVL.

The chain links TRBV5-1 to TRBJ2-7; 10 nucleotides agree with TRBD2. The CDR3 runs 13 residues. V shed 5 bases, J shed 7 bases, and the junction held 6 bases outside the gene matches. Germline assignment: CDR1 SGHRS and CDR2 YFSETQ. CDR3 in DNA: TGCGCCAGCAGGCTAGCGGGAGTACCTGAGCAGTACTTC. The encoded protein is CASRLAGVPEQYF.

V usage is TRBV30 and J usage is TRBJ1-2, with D perhaps TRBD1 (6 bases). CDR1 GTSNPN and CDR2 SVGIG come from the germline V gene (reference sequence). V lost 4 bases and J lost 0, with 6 bases in between. The CDR3 has 12 amino acids. CDR3 bases: TGTGCCTGGACAGGGGCTAACTATGGCTACACCTTC. Protein: CAWTGANYGYTF.

V is TRBV6-5 and J is TRBJ2-1; a possible D gene is TRBD2 (7 bases). Deletions cut 2 bases from V and 8 bases from J, with 19 bases between. The CDR3 runs 16 residues. The germline V gene encodes CDR1 MNHEY and CDR2 SVGAGI. The CDR3 spells CASSYPLGGGIHEQFF. The CDR3 bases are TGTGCCAGCAGTTACCCACTAGGGGGAGGGATACATGAGCAGTTCTTC.

The J gene is TRBJ1-1, the V gene TRBV4-2; D not certain. CDR1 LGHNA and CDR2 YNFKEQ come from the germline V gene. The V end was cut by 1 base, the J end by 6 bases, with 9 bases between. The CDR3 contains 13 residues. The CDR3 spells CASSQVGSSEAFF. In nucleotides, the CDR3 is TGTGCCAGCAGCCAAGTCGGGAGCTCTGAAGCTTTCTTT.

This chain connects TRBV15 to TRBJ2-1; D unclear. Germline CDR1 LNHNV, CDR2 YYDKDF (reference sequence). The germline V and J ends were trimmed by 8 bases and 9 bases, with 14 bases remaining between them. CDR3 size: 12 residues. This chain's CDR3 is CATERLGTEQFF. The DNA of the CDR3 is TGTGCCACCGAGAGGTTAGGCACTGAGCAGTTCTTC.

The rearrangement links TRBV5-1 to TRBJ2-3; 8 bases fit TRBD2. Unmatched junction bases numbered 8, after V lost 0 bases and J lost 2 bases. The V gene's germline CDR1 is SGHRS and CDR2 YFSETQ. This CDR3 is built from 17 residues. DNA of the CDR3: TGCGCCAGCAGCTTGGCCAGGGCGGGGGGCGACACAGATACGCAGTATTTT. It codes for CASSLARAGGDTDTQYF. The complete variable domain, with remaining parts taken from reference TRBV5-1 and TRBJ2-3, reads KAGVTQTPRYLIKTRGQQVTLSCSPISGHRSVSWYQQTPGQGLQFLFEYFSETQRNKGNFPGRFSGRQFSNSRSEMNVSTLELGDSALYLCASSLARAGGDTDTQYFGPGTRLTVL.

The V gene is TRBV16, the J gene TRBJ2-2; D gene unclear. Germline CDR1 is KGHSY and CDR2 is FQNENV. The V and J ends lost 1 base and 1 base respectively, with 7 bases between them. The CDR3 is 15 amino acids. The CDR3, as DNA: TGTGCCAGCAGCCAATGGTCCGGGAACACCGGGGAGCTGTTTTTT. The encoded protein is CASSQWSGNTGELFF.

This sequence joins TRBV27 and TRBJ2-7; TRBD1 is a possible D gene (5 bases). This CDR3 region has 14 residues. Germline values: CDR1 MNHEY, CDR2 SMNVEV (reference sequence). V was shortened by 3 bases and J by 1 base, with 10 bases between the two germline ends. This chain's CDR3 is CASSLSGSSYEQYF. In DNA, the CDR3 is TGTGCCAGCAGTTTGTCAGGGTCGTCCTACGAGCAGTACTTC.

A single count supports this clone. The genes are TRBV4-3 and TRBJ2-3; 7 nucleotides match TRBD1. Germline trimming cut 1 base from V and 4 bases from J; bases unmatched to any gene: 2. Germline V gives CDR1 LGHNA, CDR2 YSLEER. The length of the CDR3 is 14 residues. The CDR3 loop reads CASSQGQGPDTQYF. The CDR3 region has the DNA TGCGCCAGCAGCCAAGGACAGGGACCAGATACGCAGTATTTT.

The rearrangement uses TRBV29-1 and TRBJ2-1; 13 bases are a match to TRBD2. Germline V gene lookup returns CDR1 SQVTM and CDR2 ANQGSEA. This CDR3 spans 16 amino acids. V shed 3 bases and J 8 bases; nucleotides not matched to a gene: 10. CDR3 loop: CSVDRLAGGWSDEQFF. In DNA form, the CDR3 reads TGCAGCGTTGACAGACTAGCGGGAGGTTGGTCGGATGAGCAGTTCTTC.

The chain carries TRBV2 and TRBJ2-7, with 9 bases fitting TRBD2. With V trimmed by 7 bases and J by 2 bases, 9 bases remained unmatched. CDR1 and CDR2 (germline): SNHLY, FYNNEI. The CDR3 consists of 15 residues. Here the CDR3 reads CASNIRGRVPYEQYF. DNA for the CDR3: TGTGCCAGCAATATCCGCGGGAGGGTTCCCTACGAGCAGTACTTC.

This clone was detected once. The V and J genes are TRBV9 and TRBJ2-2; weak D call: TRBD2 (6 bases). This CDR3 contains 13 residues. Trimming removed 9 bases from V and 1 base from J, with 10 bases in between. The germline V gene encodes CDR1 SGDLS and CDR2 YYNGEE. This CDR3 reads CATNSGNTGELFF. The CDR3 nucleotides are TGTGCCACGAATAGCGGGAACACCGGGGAGCTGTTTTTT.

V gene TRBV7-9 combines with J gene TRBJ2-1, with a weak D call TRBD2 (6 bases). This CDR3 contains 12 residues. V lost 4 bases, J lost 9 bases, and 10 bases lay in between. Germline V gene data show CDR1 as SEHNR and CDR2 as FQNEAQ (reference sequence). CDR3 DNA sequence: TGTGCCAGCAGCTCGGGACTTATTGAGCAGTTCTTC. Its translation is CASSSGLIEQFF.

The chain has TRBV5-1 and TRBJ2-1, with TRBD1 matching over 7 bases. Losses at the gene ends were 2 bases for V and 3 bases for J; bases not matched to a gene: 5. Germline CDR1 is SGHRS and CDR2 is YFSETQ. The CDR3 spans 15 residues. CDR3 nucleotide sequence: TGCGCCAGCAGCTTTGACAGGGAAGTCTACAATGAGCAGTTCTTC. It translates to CASSFDREVYNEQFF.

This chain joins TRBV27 and TRBJ1-2, with D possibly matching TRBD1 (6 bases). The CDR3 is made up of 15 amino acids. Between the trimmed V and J ends, which lost 4 bases and 2 bases, there was a span of 14 bases. Per the germline V gene, CDR1 is MNHEY and CDR2 is SMNVEV (reference sequence). CDR3 DNA sequence: TGTGCCAGCAGTTCTTGGACAGATCTGAACTATGGCTACACCTTC. Its protein is CASSSWTDLNYGYTF.

V and J are TRBV27 and TRBJ1-5, with 8 bases that match TRBD1. V shed 10 bases and J 4 bases; nucleotides not matched to a gene: 3. The CDR3 spans 12 residues. From germline, CDR1 is MNHEY and CDR2 SMNVEV (reference sequence). The CDR3: CATGTGNQPQHF. The CDR3 nucleotides are TGTGCCACAGGGACAGGTAATCAGCCCCAGCATTTT.

The chain carries TRBV5-1 and TRBJ2-1, with a weak D call TRBD2 (6 bases). Trimming cost V 3 bases and J 6 bases, with 13 bases left between them. The CDR3 has 14 amino acids. CDR1 and CDR2 (germline): SGHRS, YFSETQ. The CDR3 DNA sequence: TGCGCCAGCAGCTCTTGGGAGGTAATCAATGAGCAGTTCTTC. Amino acids: CASSSWEVINEQFF.

The chain carries TRBV2 and TRBJ1-1, with 7 bases identical to TRBD1. V was pared by 6 bases and J by 0 bases, with 10 bases of the junction left unmatched. This CDR3 comprises 16 residues. Germline assignment: CDR1 SNHLY and CDR2 FYNNEI. For the CDR3, the DNA is TGTGCCAGCAGGGCGGACAGGACCTCCATGAACACTGAAGCTTTCTTT. This encodes CASRADRTSMNTEAFF.